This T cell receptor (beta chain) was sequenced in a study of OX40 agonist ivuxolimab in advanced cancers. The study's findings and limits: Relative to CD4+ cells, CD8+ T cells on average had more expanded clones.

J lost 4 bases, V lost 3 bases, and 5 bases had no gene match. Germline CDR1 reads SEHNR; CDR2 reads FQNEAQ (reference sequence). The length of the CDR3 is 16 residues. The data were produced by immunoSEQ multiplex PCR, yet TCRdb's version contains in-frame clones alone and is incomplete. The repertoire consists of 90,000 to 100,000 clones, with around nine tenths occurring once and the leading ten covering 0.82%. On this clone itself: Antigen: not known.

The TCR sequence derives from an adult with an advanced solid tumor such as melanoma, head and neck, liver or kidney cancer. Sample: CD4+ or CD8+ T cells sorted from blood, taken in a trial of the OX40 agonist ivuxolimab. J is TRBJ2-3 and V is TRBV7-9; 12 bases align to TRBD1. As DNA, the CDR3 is TGTGCCAGCAGCTTTGTGGGACAGGGGGCATCAGATACGCAGTATTTT. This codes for CASSFVGQGASDTQYF.